This is a list of T cell receptor beta chains from one sample in a study of blood T cells in healthy people across ages. MiXCR was run by TCRdb on the 5' RACE reads, yielding one entry per CDR3 protein. The table lists some 760,000 distinct CDR3 sequences, about 25% of them singletons, with more than 7.5% in the top ten. These data were likewise used in another study, on T cells of mothers and their children.

The sequenced sample consisted of blood. The source of these receptors is a boy aged 5-17 years in good health. CDR3s include the opening cysteine and the closing phenylalanine or tryptophan.

V gene: TRBV5-4; J gene: TRBJ2-7; CDR3 protein: CASSLDQGSHEQYF
V gene: TRBV20-1; J gene: -; CDR3 protein: CSAPLFSGVNKEQFF
V gene: TRBV7-3; J gene: TRBJ2-3; CDR3 protein: CASSLGWGDTDTQYF
V gene: TRBV10-3; J gene: -; CDR3 protein: CAISDGSSYEQYF
V gene: TRBV14; J gene: TRBJ2-1; CDR3 protein: CASSPLHEGLANNEQFF
V gene: TRBV28; J gene: -; CDR3 protein: CASSFPRLVLGEQFF
V gene: TRBV29-1; J gene: -; CDR3 protein: CSVEFYGASEYNEQFF
V gene: TRBV29-1; J gene: TRBJ2-7; CDR3 protein: CSAKGQKIGAEQYF
V gene: TRBV18; J gene: TRBJ2-1; CDR3 protein: CASSPLQGARSYNEQFF
V gene: TRBV20-1; J gene: TRBJ2-1; CDR3 protein: CSAPRLSHNRDEQFF
V gene: TRBV6-1; J gene: -; CDR3 protein: CASSAGTSGQGQFF
V gene: TRBV6-2/TRBV6-3; J gene: TRBJ1-2; CDR3 protein: CASSYSGASSRYTF
V gene: TRBV10-3; J gene: TRBJ2-3; CDR3 protein: CAISEIAGLGHSTDTKYF
V gene: TRBV4-3; J gene: TRBJ1-4; CDR3 protein: CASSQDDGTNEKLFF
V gene: TRBV6-6; J gene: TRBJ1-2; CDR3 protein: CASRNTGGVEVGYTF
V gene: TRBV9; J gene: TRBJ1-2; CDR3 protein: CASSVGGTDSYGYTF
V gene: TRBV5-1; J gene: TRBJ1-4; CDR3 protein: CASSRGFGNEKLFF
V gene: TRBV5-1; J gene: TRBJ2-1; CDR3 protein: CASSSTGTSDGEQFF
V gene: TRBV19; J gene: TRBJ2-5; CDR3 protein: CASRDEGQPQETQYF
V gene: TRBV7-9; J gene: TRBJ1-4; CDR3 protein: CASSSTPGVEKLFF
V gene: TRBV6-2/TRBV6-3; J gene: TRBJ1-5; CDR3 protein: CASSRGLGNQPQHF